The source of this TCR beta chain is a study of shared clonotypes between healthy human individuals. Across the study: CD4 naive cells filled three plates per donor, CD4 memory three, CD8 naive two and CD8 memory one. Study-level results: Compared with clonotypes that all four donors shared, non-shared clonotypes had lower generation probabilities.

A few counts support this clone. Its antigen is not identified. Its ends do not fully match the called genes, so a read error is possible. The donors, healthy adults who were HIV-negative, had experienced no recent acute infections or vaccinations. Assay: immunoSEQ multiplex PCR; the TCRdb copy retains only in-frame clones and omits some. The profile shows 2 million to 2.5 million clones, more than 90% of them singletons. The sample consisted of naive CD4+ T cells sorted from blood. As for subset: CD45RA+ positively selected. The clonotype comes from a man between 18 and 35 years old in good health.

CDR3 residues: CASSLKRFF. The CDR3 coding sequence is TGTGCCAGCAGCTTAAAGCGATTCTTC. The gene calls are TRBV5-8 and TRBJ2-7; the D is unclear. This CDR3 region has 9 residues. CDR1 and CDR2 (germline): SGHTS, YDEGEE.